Following are 6 T cell receptor beta chains from one sample sequenced in a study of blood T cell repertoires in COVID-19 (dated by TCRdb to the early 2020s). The library was built by means of the immunoSEQ multiplex PCR assay. The immuneACCESS repertoire file appears here via TCRdb, limited to in-frame rearrangements. These files lack a portion of the clones; in checked studies, under half of the deficit traces to unresolved V genes, and the cause of the others is not known. The sample includes about 230,000 clones, with roughly 83% observed a single time. About 7.4% of the sample goes to the ten largest clones. Sequencing was carried out using peripheral blood. The receptors shown here come from a woman aged 45-59 years with acute or convalescent COVID-19.

This clone came up a few times. This chain uses TRBV28 with TRBJ1-5; 12 positions agree with TRBD1. With 7 bases clipped from V and 6 bases from J, the junction kept 4 bases outside the gene matches. CDR1 is MDHEN and CDR2 is SYDVKM in the germline V gene. CDR3 size: 14 residues. This CDR3 reads CASKGTGGVQPQHF. CDR3 nucleotides: TGTGCCAGCAAAGGGACAGGGGGCGTTCAGCCCCAGCATTTT.

The gene calls are TRBV30 and TRBJ2-4; tentatively, D is TRBD1 (6 bases). Germline-derived CDR1 and CDR2 are GTSNPN and SVGIG (reference sequence). Trimming pared 2 bases from V and 7 bases from J, leaving 12 bases between. This CDR3 has 13 amino acids. CDR3: CAWSQQGGNIQYF. CDR3 sequence (DNA): TGTGCCTGGAGTCAACAGGGCGGGAACATTCAGTACTTC.

The chain uses TRBV7-3 and TRBJ1-1, with 10 nucleotides matching TRBD1. CDR3 length equals 18 residues. V gave up 6 bases and J gave up 6 bases; unmatched junction bases: 19. In germline, CDR1 is SGHTA, CDR2 FQGTGA. CDR3 in amino acids: CASRPPEGTGEIWSEAFF. The DNA of the CDR3 is TGTGCCAGCAGACCTCCGGAGGGGACAGGGGAAATCTGGTCTGAAGCTTTCTTT. The complete variable domain, with remaining parts taken from reference TRBV7-3 and TRBJ1-1, reads GAGVSQTPSNKVTEKGKYVELRCDPISGHTALYWYRQSLGQGPEFLIYFQGTGAADDSGLPNDRFFAVRPEGSVSTLKIQRTERGDSAVYLCASRPPEGTGEIWSEAFFGQGTRLTVV.

The genes are TRBV11-2 and TRBJ1-1, with a tentative D call TRBD1 (5 bases). Trimming stripped 5 bases from V and 0 bases from J, with 19 bases between. The CDR3 loop spans 17 amino acids. The V gene's germline CDR1 is SGHAT and CDR2 FQNNGV. The CDR3 reads CASSPTSGYAVNTEAFF. In nucleotides, the CDR3 is TGTGCCAGCAGCCCTACGTCAGGGTACGCAGTGAACACTGAAGCTTTCTTT.

In this sample, this clone turned up once. Other nucleotide sequences in the sample specify the same CDR3. V usage is TRBV7-2 and J usage is TRBJ2-7; no reliable D call. The germline V gene has CDR1 SGHTA and CDR2 FQGNSA. This CDR3 contains 11 residues. V lost 4 bases and J 2 bases, leaving 3 bases between the germline ends. This chain's CDR3 is CASSSAYEQYF. The CDR3, as DNA: TGTGCCAGCAGCTCCGCCTACGAGCAGTACTTC.

CDR3 in amino acids: CAWRQGRTGELFF. The CDR3 nucleotides read TGTGCCTGGAGACAGGGGCGCACCGGGGAGCTGTTTTTT. The chain recombines TRBV30 with TRBJ2-2, with 7 bases matching TRBD1. The CDR3 is 13 residues long. V trimming: 3 bases; J trimming: 4 bases; junction bases outside the gene matches: 2. Germline CDR1 is GTSNPN and CDR2 is SVGIG (reference sequence).